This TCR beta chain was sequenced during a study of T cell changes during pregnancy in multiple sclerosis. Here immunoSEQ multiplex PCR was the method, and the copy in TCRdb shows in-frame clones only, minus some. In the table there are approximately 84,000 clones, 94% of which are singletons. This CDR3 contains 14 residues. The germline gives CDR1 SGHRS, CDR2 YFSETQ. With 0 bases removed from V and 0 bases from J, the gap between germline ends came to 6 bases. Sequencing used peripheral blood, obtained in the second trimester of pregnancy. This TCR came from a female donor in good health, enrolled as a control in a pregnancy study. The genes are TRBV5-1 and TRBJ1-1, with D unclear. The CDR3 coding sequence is TGCGCCAGCAGCTTGGGGAGTTTGAACACTGAAGCTTTCTTT. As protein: CASSLGSLNTEAFF.